Each of the 25 T cell receptor beta chains below was sequenced from the same sample in a study of T cells in Graves' hyperthyroidism and ophthalmopathy. Amplified TCR beta CDR3 regions derived from RNA transcripts. A first-round RT-PCR of the TCR CDR3 used the HTBI primer set. TCRdb independently ran MiXCR on the multiplex PCR reads; one entry per CDR3 protein. The sample holds a few hundred thousand distinct CDR3 sequences; 13% to 15% are singletons and the top ten take less than 20%. The material sequenced was blood. The receptor set was obtained from a woman younger than 30 with Graves' hyperthyroidism.

This clonotype was counted ten times or more. The CDR3 loop is CASSLPGAANEKLFF. The CDR3 DNA is TGTGCCAGCAGTTTGCCTGGGGCGGCAAATGAAAAACTGTTTTTT. V usage is TRBV12-3 or TRBV12-4 and J usage is TRBJ1-4; tentative D call: TRBD1 (5 bases). The CDR3 is 15 residues long. Between the trimmed V and J ends, which lost 3 bases and 5 bases, there was a span of 13 bases.

This clonotype was detected many times. The chain links TRBV10-3 to TRBJ2-3, with 8 bases fitting TRBD1. The J segment lost 3 bases and the V segment lost 6 bases, leaving 8 bases of the junction unmatched. This CDR3 contains 15 residues. CDR1 is ENHRY and CDR2 is SYGVKD in the germline V gene. The CDR3 reads CAIRFTGGGTDTQYF. The CDR3 DNA reads as TGTGCCATCAGATTCACAGGGGGAGGAACAGATACGCAGTATTTT.

This clonotype was detected ten times or more. The chain employs TRBV24-1 and TRBJ1-2; tentative D call: TRBD1 (6 bases). Germline V gene lookup returns CDR1 KGHDR and CDR2 SFDVKD. The CDR3 extends over 17 amino acids. Trimming cost V 3 bases and J 4 bases, with 20 bases left between them. CDR3 loop: CATSDTEDRPDPYGYTF. CDR3 sequence (DNA): TGTGCCACCAGTGATACAGAGGACAGACCCGATCCCTATGGCTACACCTTC.

In this sample, this clonotype turned up many times. The chain joins TRBV7-9 to TRBJ2-1, with D tentatively TRBD1 (5 bases). This CDR3 is 15 amino acids long. V lost 2 bases to trimming and J lost 0 bases, with 8 bases between them. The germline V gene encodes CDR1 SEHNR and CDR2 FQNEAQ (reference sequence). Here the CDR3 DNA reads TGTGCCAGCAGCTTAAGTCAGGGCTCCTACAATGAGCAGTTCTTC. Translation gives CASSLSQGSYNEQFF.

This clonotype was seen at least ten times. Possible read error: a much larger clone is one base away. This chain links TRBV30 with TRBJ2-2, with 8 bases lining up with TRBD1. Unmatched junction bases numbered 7, after V lost 5 bases and J lost 5 bases. Germline values: CDR1 GTSNPN, CDR2 SVGIG (reference sequence). This CDR3 spans 14 amino acids. The CDR3 sequence: CAWRGQEVTGELFF. The CDR3 bases are TGTGCCTGGCGGGGACAGGAGGTAACCGGGGAGCTGTTTTTT. Looking up the rest from reference TRBV30 and TRBJ2-2 gives the full variable domain: SQTIHQWPATLVQPVGSPLSLECTVEGTSNPNLYWYRQAAGRGLQLLFYSVGIGQISSEVPQNLSASRPQDRQFILSSKKLLLSDSGFYLCAWRGQEVTGELFFGEGSRLTVL.

The chain recombines TRBV18 with TRBJ2-1; 9 nucleotides line up with TRBD1. After removal of 3 bases from V and 7 bases from J, the junction contained 1 base not matched to a gene. This CDR3 has 13 amino acids. Germline loops: CDR1 KGHSH, CDR2 LQKENI. The CDR3 bases are TGTGCCAGCTCACCGGGACAGGGTAATGAGCAGTTCTTC. Translation: CASSPGQGNEQFF. Variable domain in full (rest from reference TRBV18 and TRBJ2-1): NAGVMQNPRHLVRRRGQEARLRCSPMKGHSHVYWYRQLPEEGLKFMVYLQKENIIDESGMPKERFSAEFPKEGPSILRIQQVVRGDSAAYFCASSPGQGNEQFFGPGTRLTVL.

This chain links TRBV12-3 or TRBV12-4 with TRBJ1-3, with 8 nucleotides matching TRBD1. This CDR3 has 13 amino acids. Trimming took 10 bases from V and 0 from J; bases not matched to a gene: 2. The CDR3, as DNA: TGTGCCACCGGACAGGGCTCTGGAAACACCATATATTTT. This gives the protein CATGQGSGNTIYF.

In this sample, this clonotype turned up many times. The chain links TRBV5-1 to TRBJ1-1; tentative D call: TRBD1 (5 bases). The CDR3 extends over 14 amino acids. Germline CDR1 is SGHRS and CDR2 is YFSETQ. The V and J ends lost 5 bases and 1 base respectively, with 12 bases between them. CDR3 coding DNA: TGCGCCAGCAGGGGGACCGAAGAGAACACTGAAGCTTTCTTT. Translating it yields CASRGTEENTEAFF.

This clonotype was recorded at least ten times. The chain is built from TRBV15 and TRBJ1-5; 8 bases align to TRBD1. V dropped 3 bases and J dropped 0; count of bases not matched to a gene: 7. Germline V gene sequence: CDR1 LNHNV, CDR2 YYDKDF (reference sequence). This CDR3 has 17 residues. The CDR3 DNA reads as TGTGCCACCAGCAGCGCACAGGGGGAGTATAGCAATCAGCCCCAGCATTTT. This translates into CATSSAQGEYSNQPQHF.

The table lists this clonotype with many counts. The chain recombines TRBV19 with TRBJ2-1; the D gene is possibly TRBD2 (5 bases). Trimming removed 2 bases at V and 3 bases at J, with 11 bases between. This CDR3 has 15 amino acids. The germline CDR1 and CDR2 sequences are LNHDA and SQIVND (reference sequence). This CDR3 reads CASSITKEVYNEQFF. CDR3 coding DNA: TGTGCCAGTAGTATAACTAAGGAGGTCTACAATGAGCAGTTCTTC.

Ten or more counts support this clonotype. This chain connects TRBV18 to TRBJ1-1; TRBD1 agrees at 12 bases. Germline V gives CDR1 KGHSH, CDR2 LQKENI. This CDR3 has 16 residues. Unmatched junction bases numbered 6, after V lost 3 bases and J lost 4 bases. CDR3 DNA sequence: TGTGCCAGCTCACCCGGGACAGGGGGCGCAGGCACTGAAGCTTTCTTT. Protein product: CASSPGTGGAGTEAFF.

To note about this clonotype: Its ends do not fully match the called genes, so a read error is possible. The chain links TRBV12-3 or TRBV12-4 to TRBJ2-7; TRBD2 matches 14 bases. The CDR3 is made up of 17 amino acids. Here the CDR3 reads CASSPGTSGSLSYEQCF. The CDR3 bases are TGTGCCAGCAGTCCAGGGACTAGCGGGAGCCTATCCTACGAGCAGTGCTTC.

This clonotype was counted ten times or more. This chain uses TRBV7-3 with TRBJ2-1, with D perhaps TRBD1 or TRBD2 (6 bases each). The CDR3 runs 17 residues. The V gene's germline CDR1 is SGHTA and CDR2 FQGTGA. The germline V and J ends were trimmed by 5 bases and 4 bases, with 21 bases remaining between them. The CDR3 DNA is TGTGCCAGCAGCCCCCAAGGGGGGCGGGAACTATACAATGAGCAGTTCTTC. This sequence encodes CASSPQGGRELYNEQFF.

Ten or more counts support this clonotype. The V call is TRBV13, the J call TRBJ1-2, with 7 nucleotides matching TRBD1. The length of the CDR3 is 15 residues. Germline CDR1 is PRHDT and CDR2 is FYEKMQ (reference sequence). V was pared by 6 bases and J by 5 bases, with 12 bases of the junction left unmatched. For the CDR3, the DNA is TGTGCCAGCAGAGGTATACAGGGGCCGGCGTATGGCTACACCTTC. It translates to CASRGIQGPAYGYTF.

This clonotype was detected ten times or more. The V and J genes are TRBV12-3 or TRBV12-4 and TRBJ2-4, with D unresolved. There are 13 residues in the CDR3. Trimming cost V 2 bases and J 0 bases, with 2 bases left between them. This CDR3 reads CASSLTAKNIQYF. The CDR3 nucleotides read TGTGCCAGCAGTTTAACAGCCAAAAACATTCAGTACTTC.

This clonotype was counted at least ten times. The rearrangement uses TRBV7-3 and TRBJ2-1; 9 bases align to TRBD2. Looked up from germline, CDR1 is SGHTA and CDR2 is FQGTGA. V shed 2 bases, J shed 5 bases, and the junction held 7 bases outside the gene matches. This CDR3 is built from 16 residues. The CDR3: CASSLARTSDHNEQFF. Written as DNA, the CDR3 is TGTGCCAGCAGCTTAGCCAGGACTAGCGATCACAATGAGCAGTTCTTC.

Many counts were recorded for this clonotype. The chain joins TRBV28 to TRBJ2-5; possible D gene TRBD2, 6 bases. CDR1 is MDHEN and CDR2 is SYDVKM in the germline V gene. CDR3 length equals 15 residues. The V and J ends lost 4 bases and 10 bases respectively, with 22 bases between them. CDR3 coding DNA: TGTGCCAGCAGTTCAGAAAGACCTACCACTAGCCACCAGTACTTC. Protein product: CASSSERPTTSHQYF. Supplemented by reference TRBV28 and TRBJ2-5, the full variable domain reads DVKVTQSSRYLVKRTGEKVFLECVQDMDHENMFWYRQDPGLGLRLIYFSYDVKMKEKGDIPEGYSVSREKKERFSLILESASTNQTSMYLCASSSERPTTSHQYFGPGTRLLVL.

The table lists this clonotype with many counts. The chain employs TRBV27 and TRBJ1-1, with D tentatively TRBD1 (5 bases). This CDR3 has 12 residues. Germline CDR1 reads MNHEY; CDR2 reads SMNVEV (reference sequence). The V end lost 2 bases, the J end lost 12 bases, and 13 bases lay between the germline ends. CDR3 protein: CASSLPPGRTFF. CDR3 DNA sequence: TGTGCCAGCAGTTTACCTCCAGGGCGGACTTTCTTT.

This rearrangement joins TRBV4-1 to TRBJ2-1, with 11 positions matching TRBD2. Germline values: CDR1 MGHRA, CDR2 YSYEKL. The J segment lost 8 bases and the V segment lost 1 base, leaving 4 bases of the junction unmatched. The CDR3 totals 15 residues. CDR3 region: CASSQVAGGRDEQFF. The CDR3 DNA reads TGCGCCAGCAGCCAAGTAGCGGGAGGGAGGGATGAGCAGTTCTTC.

Written as DNA, the CDR3 is TGCGCCAGCAGCTTGGTGGGGGCTGAAAAACTGTTTTTT. This translates into CASSLVGAEKLFF. This chain connects TRBV5-1 to TRBJ1-4, with D maybe TRBD1 (6 bases). Germline V gene data show CDR1 as SGHRS and CDR2 as YFSETQ. V gave up 0 bases and J gave up 7 bases, with 7 bases separating them. The CDR3 is made up of 13 amino acids.

This clonotype was counted many times. The J gene is TRBJ1-5, the V gene TRBV12-3 or TRBV12-4; D is possibly TRBD1 (5 bases). The CDR3 length is 14 residues. The V and J ends lost 2 bases and 5 bases respectively, with 10 bases between them. The chain's CDR3 is CASSLRREDQPQHF. CDR3 coding DNA: TGTGCCAGCAGTTTACGCAGGGAAGATCAGCCCCAGCATTTT.

The table lists this clonotype with many counts. J is TRBJ2-1 and V is TRBV5-8; 8 nucleotides agree with TRBD2. The CDR3 has 16 residues. V lost 3 bases, J lost 10 bases, and 15 bases stayed unmatched. Germline V gives CDR1 SGHTS, CDR2 YDEGEE. CDR3 protein: CASSWARTSGTGEQFF. The DNA for the CDR3 is TGTGCCAGCAGCTGGGCTCGAACTAGCGGAACCGGCGAGCAGTTCTTC.

The CDR3 DNA follows: TGTGCCACCAGCAGAGTACAGATGGAAGAAGGAGGCTACACCTTC. Encoded protein: CATSRVQMEEGGYTF. This chain links TRBV15 with TRBJ1-2; D is uncertain. This CDR3 is 15 amino acids long. Germline CDR1 and CDR2: LNHNV and YYDKDF (reference sequence). V was shortened by 1 base and J by 8 bases, with 17 bases between the two germline ends.

This sequence joins TRBV13 and TRBJ2-7, with D perhaps TRBD2 (6 bases). Trimming pared 4 bases from V and 6 bases from J, leaving 31 bases between. The CDR3 is 19 residues long. Germline V gene lookup returns CDR1 PRHDT and CDR2 FYEKMQ (reference sequence). For the CDR3, the DNA is TGTGCCAGCAGCTCCTGGGAAACGAAACGTGGTGGAGGGATGCGCGAGCAGTACTTC. Protein sequence: CASSSWETKRGGGMREQYF.

This clonotype came up many times. V gene TRBV7-3 combines with J gene TRBJ2-1; 10 bases align to TRBD2. Germline assignment: CDR1 SGHTA and CDR2 FQGTGA. Losses at the gene ends were 3 bases for V and 9 bases for J; bases not matched to a gene: 17. The CDR3 has 18 residues. Here the CDR3 reads CASSFPHILAGDSCEQFF. CDR3 DNA: TGTGCCAGCAGCTTCCCCCACATTCTAGCGGGAGATTCATGTGAGCAGTTCTTC.